Listed here is a single TCR beta chain. Its target is not known. With 60 Vbeta and 13 Jbeta primers, the PCR was carried out. Profiled with immunoSEQ multiplex PCR; TCRdb holds only in-frame clones, not every one. The table shows some 200,000 clones, with roughly 84% occurring only once. This entry comes from a study of cytomegalovirus exposure and HLA in healthy donors. General study points: Through in vitro validation, three CMV-associated chains were shown to be specific for CMV antigens. The study recorded over 150 TCR beta chains that were cytomegalovirus-associated. In an earlier analysis, in roughly 600 donors, most V segments appeared productive either ~87% or ~30% of the time. Per published reports, the classifier diagnosed cytomegalovirus status with high specificity and sensitivity.

V was shortened by 6 bases and J by 6 bases, with 8 bases between the two germline ends. Germline loops: CDR1 MDHEN, CDR2 SYDVKM. The CDR3 extends over 11 amino acids. The chain carries TRBV28 and TRBJ1-2; D not resolved. The sequence came from a man aged 45-60 years in good health and CMV-seronegative. The sample consisted of PBMCs. The CDR3 loop reads CASSPGDGYTF. CDR3 DNA: TGTGCCAGCAGCCCTGGAGATGGCTACACCTTC.